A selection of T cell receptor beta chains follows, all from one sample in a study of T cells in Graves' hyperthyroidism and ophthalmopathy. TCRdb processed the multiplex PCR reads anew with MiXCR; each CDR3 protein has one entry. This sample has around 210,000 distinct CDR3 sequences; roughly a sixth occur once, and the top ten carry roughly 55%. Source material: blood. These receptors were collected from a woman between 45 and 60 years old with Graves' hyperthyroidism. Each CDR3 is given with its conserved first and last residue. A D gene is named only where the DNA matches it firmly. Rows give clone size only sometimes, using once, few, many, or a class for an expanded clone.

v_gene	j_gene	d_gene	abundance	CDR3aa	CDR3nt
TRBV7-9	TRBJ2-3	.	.	CASSSERTDTQYF	TGTGCCAGCTCTAGCGAACGCACAGATACGCAGTATTTT
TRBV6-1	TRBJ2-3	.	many	CASSYMLQEPLRDTDTQYF	TGTGCCAGCAGTTATATGTTACAGGAACCACTCAGGGACACAGATACGCAGTATTTT
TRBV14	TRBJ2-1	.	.	CASSQQGEGEQFF	TGTGCCAGCAGCCAGCAGGGTGAGGGTGAGCAGTTCTTC
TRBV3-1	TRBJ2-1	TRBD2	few	CASSLRVGLANNEQFF	TGTGCCAGCAGCCTCAGGGTTGGACTAGCTAACAATGAGCAGTTCTTC
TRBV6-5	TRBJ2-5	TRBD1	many	CASSYLGQVQETQYF	TGTGCCAGCAGTTACCTTGGACAGGTTCAAGAGACCCAGTACTTC
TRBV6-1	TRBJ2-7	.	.	CASRDSGTSYEQYF	TGTGCCAGCAGGGACTCCGGGACAAGCTACGAGCAGTACTTC
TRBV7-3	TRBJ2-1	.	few	CASSLGSEGSYNEQFF	TGTGCCAGCAGCTTAGGATCAGAAGGGAGCTACAATGAGCAGTTCTTC
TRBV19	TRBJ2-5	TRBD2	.	CASSPSGLAGGRETQYF	TGTGCCAGTAGTCCCTCGGGACTAGCGGGAGGGAGAGAGACCCAGTACTTC
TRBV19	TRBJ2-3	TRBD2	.	CASSTDPRRELGTDTQYF	TGTGCCAGTAGTACTGACCCTCGGCGGGAGTTAGGCACAGATACGCAGTATTTT
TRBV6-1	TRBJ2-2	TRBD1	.	CASSSYGTGSGELFF	TGTGCCAGCTCGTCCTACGGGACAGGATCCGGGGAGCTGTTTTTT
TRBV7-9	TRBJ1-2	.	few	CASSSAEGGGPGYTF	TGTGCCAGCAGCTCAGCTGAGGGGGGGGGTCCTGGCTACACCTTC
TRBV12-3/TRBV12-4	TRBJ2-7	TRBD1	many	CASSYPGQSYEQYF	TGTGCCAGCAGTTACCCGGGACAGTCCTACGAGCAGTACTTC
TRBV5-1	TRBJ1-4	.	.	CASSLTDEKLFF	TGCGCCAGCAGCTTGACGGATGAAAAACTGTTTTTT
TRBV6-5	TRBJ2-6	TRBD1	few	CASSYQATGGASGANVLTF	TGTGCCAGCAGTTATCAGGCGACAGGGGGCGCTTCTGGGGCCAACGTCCTGACTTTC
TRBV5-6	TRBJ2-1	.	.	CASSSGPGGNNEQFF	TGTGCCAGCAGCTCGGGGCCAGGAGGGAACAATGAGCAGTTCTTC
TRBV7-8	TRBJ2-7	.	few	CASVATSSYEQYF	TGTGCCAGCGTCGCCACGTCCTCCTACGAGCAGTACTTC
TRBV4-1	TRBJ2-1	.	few	CASSQNGRDNEQFF	TGCGCCAGCAGCCAAAACGGCAGAGACAATGAGCAGTTCTTC
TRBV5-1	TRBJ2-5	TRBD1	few	CASSPRQGGETQYF	TGCGCCAGCAGCCCCCGACAGGGTGGGGAGACCCAGTACTTC